Shown below are 19 T cell receptor beta chains from a single sample sequenced in a study of blood T cell repertoires in COVID-19. Generated by immunoSEQ multiplex PCR, the TCRdb table keeps only in-frame clones and is missing some. This sample has 170,000 or so clones, with around 84% found just once. The specimen was peripheral blood. These receptors were obtained from a man in his forties or fifties with active or convalescent COVID-19.

V is TRBV6-5 and J is TRBJ2-7, with 9 bases fitting TRBD2. Germline V gene data show CDR1 as MNHEY and CDR2 as SVGAGI. With 2 bases clipped from V and 2 bases from J, the junction kept 4 bases outside the gene matches. The CDR3 totals 15 residues. CDR3 nucleotides: TGTGCCAGCAGTTACGTGTTAGCGGGGGCCTACGAGCAGTACTTC. Translated, it gives CASSYVLAGAYEQYF.

This chain connects TRBV6-5 to TRBJ1-1; no definite D call. V lost 2 bases to trimming and J lost 1 base, with 8 bases between them. Germline assignment: CDR1 MNHEY and CDR2 SVGAGI. This CDR3 is built from 14 residues. The CDR3 DNA reads as TGTGCCAGCAGTTACAGGGCGGGGAACACTGAAGCTTTCTTT. It is translated as CASSYRAGNTEAFF.

The rearrangement links TRBV20-1 to TRBJ2-7; 7 bases are a match to TRBD2. With 3 bases clipped from V and 0 bases from J, the junction kept 8 bases outside the gene matches. Germline CDR1 is DFQATT and CDR2 is SNEGSKA (reference sequence). This CDR3 is 15 amino acids long. CDR3 DNA sequence: TGCAGTGCTAGTTGGGGACTATCAAACTCCTACGAGCAGTACTTC. Its protein product is CSASWGLSNSYEQYF.

This clone appeared many times. This chain connects TRBV6-4 to TRBJ2-2; D is perhaps TRBD1 (6 bases). Between the trimmed V and J ends, which lost 0 bases and 1 base, there was a span of 6 bases. Per the germline V gene, CDR1 is MRHNA and CDR2 is SNTAGT. This CDR3 region has 15 residues. The CDR3 nucleotides read TGTGCCAGCAGTGACTCGGGACAGAACACCGGGGAGCTGTTTTTT. This gives the protein CASSDSGQNTGELFF.

The rearrangement links TRBV5-1 to TRBJ1-1, with unresolved D. The germline gives CDR1 SGHRS, CDR2 YFSETQ. The V end lost 2 bases, the J end lost 1 base, and 9 bases lay between the germline ends. This CDR3 has 14 residues. Here the CDR3 reads CASSFASGNTEAFF. The DNA of the CDR3 is TGCGCCAGCAGCTTTGCGTCCGGGAACACTGAAGCTTTCTTT.

The chain links TRBV13 to TRBJ2-5; D perhaps matches TRBD1 (7 bases). CDR3 length: 13 residues. Germline V gene data show CDR1 as PRHDT and CDR2 as FYEKMQ (reference sequence). Trimming left V 5 bases short and J 5 bases short, with 12 bases between. The CDR3 DNA follows: TGTGCCAGCAGCAAGACAGGGAGGGAGACCCAGTACTTC. Translating gives CASSKTGRETQYF.

The chain uses TRBV21-1 and TRBJ1-2; the DNA was not used to check the table's D call, TRBD1. TRBV21-1 is termed a pseudogene. This CDR3 is 15 amino acids long. CDR3 in amino acids: CASSASTGVRSGYTF. CDR3 sequence (DNA): TGTGCCAGCAGCGCGTCCACAGGGGTTCGGTCTGGCTACACCTTC.

This clone was picked up one time. This chain uses TRBV11-3 with TRBJ2-3, with 8 bases fitting TRBD2. Germline loops: CDR1 SGHNT, CDR2 YENEEA. This CDR3 has 16 residues. V was clipped by 5 bases and J by 2 bases; unmatched bases: 9. The CDR3 is CASSAGRREDTDTQYF. CDR3 nucleotide sequence: TGTGCCAGCAGCGCTGGGCGGCGGGAGGACACAGATACGCAGTATTTT.

The rearrangement joins TRBV5-1 to TRBJ2-3; tentatively, D is TRBD1 (6 bases). The CDR3 runs to 15 residues. Germline values: CDR1 SGHRS, CDR2 YFSETQ. The V end was cut by 1 base, the J end by 4 bases, with 13 bases between. Here the CDR3 reads CASSLIHRASDTQYF. CDR3 DNA sequence: TGCGCCAGCAGCTTGATCCACAGGGCGTCAGATACGCAGTATTTT.

V is TRBV19 and J is TRBJ2-7; the D is unclear. Germline V gene lookup returns CDR1 LNHDA and CDR2 SQIVND (reference sequence). V gave up 4 bases and J gave up 7 bases, with 11 bases separating them. The CDR3 runs 12 residues. CDR3 region: CASSSLLGEQYF. DNA for the CDR3: TGTGCCAGTAGTAGCCTACTCGGGGAGCAGTACTTC.

The chain has TRBV11-1 and TRBJ2-1, with 12 nucleotides matching TRBD2. J was trimmed by 10 bases and V by 1 base; bases with no gene match: 5. CDR1 and CDR2 from the germline V gene are SGHAT and FQDESV (reference sequence). CDR3 length: 15 amino acids. CDR3 loop: CASSLGLAGVWEQFF. The CDR3 DNA follows: TGTGCCAGCAGCTTAGGACTAGCGGGAGTCTGGGAGCAGTTCTTC.

The J gene is TRBJ2-3, the V gene TRBV5-1; TRBD2 matches 7 bases. Losses at the gene ends were 2 bases for V and 1 base for J; bases not matched to a gene: 7. CDR3 length equals 16 residues. From germline, CDR1 is SGHRS and CDR2 YFSETQ. CDR3 loop: CASSLMTSSGTDTQYF. The CDR3 DNA reads as TGCGCCAGCAGCTTAATGACTAGCTCGGGCACAGATACGCAGTATTTT.

This clone was counted between two and nine times. The chain joins TRBV7-2 to TRBJ1-2; 8 nucleotides match TRBD1. Trimming cost V 6 bases and J 7 bases; bases outside gene matches: 16. Germline V gives CDR1 SGHTA, CDR2 FQGNSA. The CDR3 runs 16 residues. The CDR3 DNA reads as TGTGCCAGCAGAGTGGATCCGTCGACAGGGGTAATTGGCTACACCTTC. Its protein product is CASRVDPSTGVIGYTF. Using reference TRBV7-2 and TRBJ1-2 for the parts outside the CDR3, the full variable domain is GAGVSQSPSNKVTEKGKDVELRCDPISGHTALYWYRQSLGQGLEFLIYFQGNSAPDKSGLPSDRFSAERTGGSVSTLTIQRTQQEDSAVYLCASRVDPSTGVIGYTFGSGTRLTVV.

As regards this clone: One end of the junction is discordant with germline, which a read error may explain. The chain recombines TRBV7-7 with TRBJ2-3; D may be TRBD1 (6 bases). The CDR3 spans 13 residues. Germline V gene data show CDR1 as SSHAT and CDR2 as FNYEAQ (reference sequence). The CDR3, as DNA: TGTGCTAGCAGCCCAACAGGGTCAGATACGCAGTATTTT. The encoded protein is CASSPTGSDTQYF.

The J gene is TRBJ2-1, the V gene TRBV27; a possible D gene is TRBD2 (6 bases). The CDR3 runs 15 residues. V was clipped by 5 bases and J by 9 bases, with 20 bases between them. Germline V gene sequence: CDR1 MNHEY, CDR2 SMNVEV (reference sequence). The CDR3 DNA is TGTGCCAGCAGTCCGCCGGAGGGCGTTGTTCTTGAGCAGTTCTTC. Its translation is CASSPPEGVVLEQFF.

The chain employs TRBV6-1 and TRBJ1-2; D might be TRBD1 (5 bases). Germline assignment: CDR1 MNHNS and CDR2 SASEGT. This CDR3 is built from 15 residues. Trimming removed 1 base from V and 4 bases from J, with 13 bases in between. This chain's CDR3 is CASSEGVGASYGYTF. For the CDR3, the DNA is TGTGCCAGCAGTGAAGGAGTTGGGGCGAGCTATGGCTACACCTTC.

This chain joins TRBV9 and TRBJ2-6, with 7 bases matching TRBD1. Germline lookup yields CDR1 SGDLS and CDR2 YYNGEE. The CDR3 sequence is 18 residues long. Trimming removed 0 bases from V and 0 bases from J; junction bases left unmatched: 6. CDR3 in DNA: TGTGCCAGCAGCGTAGTTGAAGGGGGCTCCTCTGGGGCCAACGTCCTGACTTTC. It yields the protein CASSVVEGGSSGANVLTF.

The chain couples TRBV30 to TRBJ2-7; the D gene is possibly TRBD1 (6 bases). Trimming stripped 0 bases from V and 4 bases from J, with 13 bases between. From germline, CDR1 is GTSNPN and CDR2 SVGIG (reference sequence). The CDR3 has 14 residues. The CDR3 reads CAWSVGRGTYEQYF. In nucleotides, the CDR3 is TGTGCCTGGAGTGTAGGTAGGGGGACGTACGAGCAGTACTTC.

The chain combines TRBV5-1 with TRBJ2-7, with 9 bases lining up with TRBD1. V lost 0 bases and J lost 4; bases outside the gene matches: 5. CDR1 and CDR2 (germline): SGHRS, YFSETQ. CDR3 length equals 15 residues. DNA of the CDR3: TGCGCCAGCAGCTTGGGGGACAGGGATGTGTACGAGCAGTACTTC. Translation gives CASSLGDRDVYEQYF.